The 15 T cell receptor beta chains listed next were all sequenced from one sample in a study of glioma-infiltrating T cells listed by TCRdb under 2016. TCRdb names Illumina MiSeq as the instrument used. TCR alpha and beta CDR3 regions were amplified with the iRepertoire nested amplicon-rescue multiplex PCR (arm-PCR) platform from RNA. The raw public reads went through TCRdb reprocessing: fastp at Q25, MiXCR clone calling, in-frame beta chains kept. A single entry per CDR3 protein holds the most common genes and DNA from its merged rows. This sample has about 130,000 distinct CDR3 sequences in its table, and approximately 24% of those were observed once. The ten largest clones take up 27% of the sample. The sequencing input was glioma tissue, nonneoplastic brain tissue, or PBMCs (not recorded which). The receptors were gathered from a human donor with low-grade glioma or glioblastoma, undergoing nonglioma brain surgery, or in good health (not recorded which).

This clonotype turned up a few times. The chain couples TRBV7-6 to TRBJ2-5; 9 bases align to TRBD1. The J segment lost 3 bases and the V segment lost 3 bases, leaving 8 bases of the junction unmatched. CDR3 length: 16 amino acids. Germline CDR1 is SGHVS and CDR2 is FNYEAQ. The CDR3 bases are TGTGCCAGCAGCTTTGGGACAGGGAGAGGGGAAGAGACCCAGTACTTC. Translation gives CASSFGTGRGEETQYF.

As regards this clonotype: Possible read error: a much larger clone is one base away. The gene calls are TRBV20-1 and TRBJ2-1, with D tentatively TRBD2 (7 bases). This CDR3 has 15 residues. CDR1 is DFQATT and CDR2 is SNEGSKA in the germline V gene (reference sequence). CDR3 region: CSSRDTGRGYNEQFF. DNA of the CDR3: TGCAGTTCTAGAGACACAGGGAGGGGATACAATGAGCAGTTCTTC.

The gene calls are TRBV7-9 and TRBJ2-2; weak D call: TRBD2 (5 bases). Trimming removed 0 bases from V and 3 bases from J, with 8 bases in between. Germline V gives CDR1 SEHNR, CDR2 FQNEAQ (reference sequence). This CDR3 is built from 15 residues. CDR3 in amino acids: CASSLAAGDTGELFF. CDR3 nucleotide sequence: TGTGCCAGCAGCTTAGCAGCCGGGGACACCGGGGAGCTGTTTTTT.

The gene calls are TRBV10-3 and TRBJ2-5; D not certain. CDR1 and CDR2 (germline): ENHRY, SYGVKD. The CDR3 runs to 13 residues. The V end lost 9 bases, the J end lost 5 bases, and 16 bases lay between the germline ends. The CDR3, as DNA: TGTGCCATGTCGGATCCAACGAGGGAGACCCAGTACTTC. This gives the protein CAMSDPTRETQYF.

This clonotype was detected a few times. This chain connects TRBV24-1 to TRBJ2-1; 8 nucleotides match TRBD2. The CDR3 loop spans 13 amino acids. V was clipped by 9 bases and J by 3 bases; unmatched bases: 3. The germline gives CDR1 KGHDR, CDR2 SFDVKD. CDR3 sequence: CATAGGIYNEQFF. The CDR3 DNA sequence: TGTGCCACCGCGGGGGGTATCTACAATGAGCAGTTCTTC.

With respect to this clonotype: One base away lies a much larger clone, so this may be a sequencing read error. V usage is TRBV20-1 and J usage is TRBJ2-7; D unresolved. The germline gives CDR1 DFQATT, CDR2 SNEGSKA (reference sequence). The CDR3 length is 13 residues. Trimming shortened V by 6 bases and J by 5 bases, and 17 bases separated the two germline ends. As DNA, the CDR3 is TGCAGTGCCTTGAGGTACACCGACCACGAGCAGTACGTC. This gives the protein CSALRYTDHEQYV.

This clonotype was seen once. This rearrangement joins TRBV28 to TRBJ1-1, with D tentatively TRBD1 (6 bases). CDR1 and CDR2 from the germline V gene are MDHEN and SYDVKM. V was pared by 1 base and J by 4 bases, with 7 bases between. This CDR3 contains 13 residues. This CDR3 is CASSLLDSTEAFF. The CDR3 DNA sequence: TGTGCCAGCAGTTTATTGGACAGCACTGAAGCTTTCTTT. The full variable domain, rest sourced from reference TRBV28 and TRBJ1-1, is DVKVTQSSRYLVKRTGEKVFLECVQDMDHENMFWYRQDPGLGLRLIYFSYDVKMKEKGDIPEGYSVSREKKERFSLILESASTNQTSMYLCASSLLDSTEAFFGQGTRLTVV.

V usage is TRBV20-1 and J usage is TRBJ1-1; 8 positions match TRBD1. Germline V lookup: CDR1 DFQATT, CDR2 SNEGSKA (reference sequence). This CDR3 comprises 11 residues. The CDR3: CSPGGAVGAFF. DNA of the CDR3: TGCAGCCCAGGGGGCGCAGTAGGGGCTTTCTTT.

On this clonotype: This may be a read error: a much more frequent sequence differs by one nucleotide. The V gene is TRBV6-6, the J gene TRBJ1-1; D ambiguous. From germline, CDR1 is MNHNY and CDR2 SVGAGI (reference sequence). The CDR3 consists of 14 residues. Trimming took off 0 bases at V and 10 bases at J, with 15 bases between the two ends. CDR3 DNA sequence: TGTGCCAGCAGTTACTCGGAGGCTGCCCCTGGAGCTTTCTTT. This gives the protein CASSYSEAAPGAFF.

The V gene is TRBV6-2 or TRBV6-3, the J gene TRBJ1-5; D perhaps matches TRBD1 (6 bases). The CDR3 has 16 residues. The ends were cut back, 2 bases at V and 4 bases at J, with 15 bases in the middle. CDR1 is MNHEY, CDR2 SVGEGT, per germline. CDR3 region: CASSYPNLGGNQPQHF. For the CDR3, the DNA is TGTGCCAGCAGTTACCCTAACCTAGGGGGGAATCAGCCCCAGCATTTT.

Many counts were recorded for this clonotype. The V gene is TRBV20-1, the J gene TRBJ2-3, with TRBD2 matching 8 bases. Germline V gene lookup returns CDR1 DFQATT and CDR2 SNEGSKA (reference sequence). The CDR3 is 17 amino acids. J gave up 2 bases and V 6 bases, and 16 bases lay outside the gene matches. The CDR3 sequence: CSAQNPFQRGNTDTQYF. The CDR3 DNA is TGCAGTGCGCAGAACCCCTTCCAGCGGGGGAACACAGATACGCAGTATTTT.

This chain connects TRBV14 to TRBJ2-3, with 12 positions matching TRBD1. Germline V gene lookup returns CDR1 SGHDN and CDR2 FVKESK. The junction had 10 bases not matched to a gene; V was cut back by 4 bases and J by 5 bases. CDR3 length: 17 amino acids. CDR3 in DNA: TGTGCCAGCAGCCTGAGCCCGGGACAGGGGGCGCAAGATACGCAGTATTTT. Its translation is CASSLSPGQGAQDTQYF.

CDR3 in amino acids: CASSQDTGYNEQFF. CDR3 nucleotides: TGTGCCAGCAGCCAAGACACCGGTTACAATGAGCAGTTCTTC. V usage is TRBV7-2 and J usage is TRBJ2-1; no firm D call. V lost 5 bases and J lost 4, with 12 bases in between. Germline-derived CDR1 and CDR2 are SGHTA and FQGNSA. The CDR3 length is 14 residues.

This clonotype was detected only a few times. This may come from a read error, since a much larger clone is one base off. The rearrangement links TRBV15 to TRBJ2-1; 10 bases line up with TRBD2. Germline V lookup: CDR1 LNHNV, CDR2 YYDKDF (reference sequence). CDR3 size: 14 residues. The CDR3 sequence: CATVAGGKYNGQFF. The CDR3 DNA sequence: TGTGCCACCGTAGCGGGGGGCAAATACAATGGGCAGTTCTTC.

This sequence joins TRBV18 and TRBJ2-1, with D possibly being TRBD1 (5 bases). Germline CDR1 reads KGHSH; CDR2 reads LQKENI. This CDR3 comprises 15 residues. The V end was cut by 3 bases, the J end by 5 bases, with 14 bases between. CDR3 loop: CASSPNRGSDNEQFF. The CDR3 DNA reads as TGTGCCAGCTCACCCAATAGGGGCTCGGACAATGAGCAGTTCTTC. Looking up the rest from reference TRBV18 and TRBJ2-1 gives the full variable domain: NAGVMQNPRHLVRRRGQEARLRCSPMKGHSHVYWYRQLPEEGLKFMVYLQKENIIDESGMPKERFSAEFPKEGPSILRIQQVVRGDSAAYFCASSPNRGSDNEQFFGPGTRLTVL.